This TCR beta chain is from a study of blood T cell repertoires in COVID-19. Study-wide context: COVID-19 samples from acute and convalescent phases originated in the United States, Italy and Spain.

Sequencing used immunoSEQ multiplex PCR; TCRdb keeps in-frame clones, though not all of them. The sample lists about 65,000 clones, more than 80% occurring once. CDR3 length: 15 residues. Trimming took 0 bases from V and 0 from J, leaving 9 bases between them. Germline CDR1 reads SGHDT; CDR2 reads YYEEEE. The clonotype was recovered from a man older than 75 with acute or convalescent COVID-19. The chain links TRBV5-6 to TRBJ1-2; perhaps TRBD1 as D (5 bases). The specimen sequenced was peripheral blood. Here the CDR3 reads CASSLDNRPNYGYTF. CDR3 bases: TGTGCCAGCAGCTTGGACAACAGGCCTAACTATGGCTACACCTTC.